These 7 T cell receptor beta chains share one sample of origin, sequenced in a study of blood T cell repertoires in COVID-19. Data came from immunoSEQ multiplex PCR; TCRdb stores just in-frame clones and leaves some out. The table shows some 110,000 clones, with about 70% occurring only once. Specimen: peripheral blood. Receptors originate from a man older than 75 with COVID-19, enrolled during active disease.

CDR3 sequence: CASSPPDRAYEQYF. CDR3 DNA sequence: TGTGCCAGCAGTCCCCCCGACAGAGCCTACGAGCAGTACTTC. V is TRBV28 and J is TRBJ2-7, with D maybe TRBD1 (5 bases). Germline-derived CDR1 and CDR2 are MDHEN and SYDVKM. The CDR3 loop spans 14 amino acids. V dropped 5 bases and J dropped 2 bases, with 13 bases sitting between them. The full variable domain, with the rest looked up from reference TRBV28 and TRBJ2-7, is DVKVTQSSRYLVKRTGEKVFLECVQDMDHENMFWYRQDPGLGLRLIYFSYDVKMKEKGDIPEGYSVSREKKERFSLILESASTNQTSMYLCASSPPDRAYEQYFGPGTRLTVT.

The chain uses TRBV6-7 and TRBJ2-7, with D maybe TRBD1 (5 bases). TRBV6-7 is recorded as an ORF, its role being uncertain. Trimming stripped 4 bases from V and 3 bases from J, with 16 bases between. The CDR3 consists of 15 residues. The DNA of the CDR3 is TGTGCCAGCAGTTTTCGCGGAGTCCAGGGCTACGAGCAGTACTTC. Translated: CASSFRGVQGYEQYF.

The chain employs TRBV15 and TRBJ2-6, with 8 bases matching TRBD1. CDR1 and CDR2 from the germline V gene are LNHNV and YYDKDF (reference sequence). The CDR3 covers 19 residues. V lost 1 base and J lost 3; bases outside the gene matches: 11. CDR3 protein: CATSRGGQAVYYGANVLTF. The CDR3 region has the DNA TGTGCCACCAGCAGAGGGGGACAGGCAGTCTACTATGGGGCCAACGTCCTGACTTTC. Based on the CDR3 plus reference TRBV15 and TRBJ2-6, the full variable domain is DAMVIQNPRYQVTQFGKPVTLSCSQTLNHNVMYWYQQKSSQAPKLLFHYYDKDFNNEADTPDNFQSRRPNTSFCFLDIRSPGLGDTAMYLCATSRGGQAVYYGANVLTFGAGSRLTVL.

The chain links TRBV3-1 (or the pseudogene TRBV3-2) to TRBJ2-1; 12 bases line up with TRBD2. This CDR3 has 15 residues. Germline CDR1 reads LGHDT; CDR2 reads YNNKEL (reference sequence). The junction had 6 bases not matched to a gene; V was cut back by 5 bases and J by 7 bases. CDR3 coding DNA: TGTGCCAGCAGCGCGACTAGCGGGAGTGCGAATGAGCAGTTCTTC. Translating gives CASSATSGSANEQFF.

The chain combines TRBV28 with TRBJ1-5; no firm D call. CDR1 MDHEN and CDR2 SYDVKM come from the germline V gene. The CDR3 is 14 residues long. The V gene lost 4 bases and the J gene lost 9 bases, with 16 bases spanning the gap. CDR3 sequence (DNA): TGTGCCAGCAGTTCCCTAGGTGTAGGAGGGCCCCAGCATTTT. Its translation: CASSSLGVGGPQHF.

This clone has a handful of counts. V gene TRBV3-1 (or the pseudogene TRBV3-2) combines with J gene TRBJ2-7, with D maybe TRBD1 (5 bases). From germline, CDR1 is LGHDT and CDR2 YNNKEL (reference sequence). V was cut by 6 bases and J by 6 bases, with 12 bases left in between. The CDR3 runs 12 residues. CDR3 region: CASSRPQGEQYF. The DNA of the CDR3 is TGTGCCAGCAGTCGCCCCCAGGGCGAGCAGTACTTC.

This clone has a handful of counts. This chain connects TRBV27 to TRBJ2-5; 7 bases map to TRBD2. The CDR3 is made up of 14 amino acids. V lost 3 bases to trimming and J lost 1 base; unmatched junction nucleotides: 2. CDR1 and CDR2 from the germline V gene are MNHEY and SMNVEV (reference sequence). The CDR3: CASSLTSPQETQYF. For the CDR3, the DNA is TGTGCCAGCAGTTTGACTAGCCCCCAAGAGACCCAGTACTTC.